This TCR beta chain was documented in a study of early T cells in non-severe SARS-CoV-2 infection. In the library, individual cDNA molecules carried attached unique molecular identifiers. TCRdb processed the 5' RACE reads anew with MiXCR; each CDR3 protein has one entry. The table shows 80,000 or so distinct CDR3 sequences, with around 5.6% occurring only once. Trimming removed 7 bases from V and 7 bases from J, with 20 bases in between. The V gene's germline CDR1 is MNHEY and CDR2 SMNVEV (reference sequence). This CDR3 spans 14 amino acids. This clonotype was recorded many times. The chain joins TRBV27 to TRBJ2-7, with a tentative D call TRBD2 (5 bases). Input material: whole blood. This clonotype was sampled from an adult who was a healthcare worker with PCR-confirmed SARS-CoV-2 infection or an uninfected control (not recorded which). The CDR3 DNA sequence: TGTGCCAGCAAGTGGGAGAGAAATACGGGGGAGCAGTACTTC. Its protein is CASKWERNTGEQYF.